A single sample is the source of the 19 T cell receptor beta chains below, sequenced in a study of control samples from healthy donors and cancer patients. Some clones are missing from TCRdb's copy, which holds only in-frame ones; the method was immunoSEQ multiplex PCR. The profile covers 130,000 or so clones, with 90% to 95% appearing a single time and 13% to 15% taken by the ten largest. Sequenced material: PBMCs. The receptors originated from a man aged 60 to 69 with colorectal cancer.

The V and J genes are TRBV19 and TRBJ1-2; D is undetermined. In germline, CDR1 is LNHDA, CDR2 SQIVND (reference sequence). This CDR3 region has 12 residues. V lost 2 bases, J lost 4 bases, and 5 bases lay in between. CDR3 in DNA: TGTGCCAGTAGTATAAAAGGCTATGGCTACACCTTC. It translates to CASSIKGYGYTF.

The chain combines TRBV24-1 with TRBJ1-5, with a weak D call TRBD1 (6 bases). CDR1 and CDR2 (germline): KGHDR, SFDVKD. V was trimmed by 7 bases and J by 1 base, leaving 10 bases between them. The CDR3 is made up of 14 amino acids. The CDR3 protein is CATSRGGSNQPQHF. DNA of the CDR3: TGTGCCACCAGCAGGGGAGGGAGCAATCAGCCCCAGCATTTT.

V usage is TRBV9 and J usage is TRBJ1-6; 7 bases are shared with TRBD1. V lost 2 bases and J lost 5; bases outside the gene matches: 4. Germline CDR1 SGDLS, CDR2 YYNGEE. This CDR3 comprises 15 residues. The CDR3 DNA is TGTGCCAGCAGCGTCCGGGACAGAAATAATTCACCCCTCCACTTT. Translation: CASSVRDRNNSPLHF. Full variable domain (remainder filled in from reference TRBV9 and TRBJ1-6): DSGVTQTPKHLITATGQRVTLRCSPRSGDLSVYWYQQSLDQGLQFLIQYYNGEERAKGNILERFSAQQFPDLHSELNLSSLELGDSALYFCASSVRDRNNSPLHFGNGTRLTVT.

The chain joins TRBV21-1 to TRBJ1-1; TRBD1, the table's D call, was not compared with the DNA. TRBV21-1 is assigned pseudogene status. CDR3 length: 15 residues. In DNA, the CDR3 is TGTGCCAGCAGCAAAGAGGACAGAGAGAACACTGAAGCTTTCTTT. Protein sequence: CASSKEDRENTEAFF.

DNA of the CDR3: TGTGCCAGTAGTGGACCACCGGGACAGGGGGCCGATGGCTACACCTTC. Encoded protein: CASSGPPGQGADGYTF. The chain has TRBV19 and TRBJ1-2; 12 nucleotides match TRBD1. With V trimmed by 5 bases and J by 6 bases, 10 bases remained unmatched. Germline CDR1 is LNHDA and CDR2 is SQIVND (reference sequence). The CDR3 is made up of 16 amino acids.

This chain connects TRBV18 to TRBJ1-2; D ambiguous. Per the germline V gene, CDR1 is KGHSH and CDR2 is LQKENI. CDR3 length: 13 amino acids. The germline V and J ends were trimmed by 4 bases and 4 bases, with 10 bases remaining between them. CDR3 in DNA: TGTGCCAGCTCACTTGACGAGTCCTATGGCTACACCTTC. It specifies CASSLDESYGYTF.

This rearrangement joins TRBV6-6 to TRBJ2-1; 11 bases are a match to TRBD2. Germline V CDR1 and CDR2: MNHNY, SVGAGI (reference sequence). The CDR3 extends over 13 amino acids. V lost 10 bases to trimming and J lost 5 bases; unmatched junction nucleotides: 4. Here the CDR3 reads CATWGLADNEQFF. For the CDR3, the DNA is TGTGCCACCTGGGGACTAGCGGACAATGAGCAGTTCTTC.

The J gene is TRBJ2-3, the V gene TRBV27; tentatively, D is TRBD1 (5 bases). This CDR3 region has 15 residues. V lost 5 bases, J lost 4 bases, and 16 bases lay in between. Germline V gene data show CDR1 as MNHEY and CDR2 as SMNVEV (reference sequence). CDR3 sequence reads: CASSNWVSRADTQYF. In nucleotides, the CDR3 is TGTGCCAGCAGTAATTGGGTTAGCAGGGCAGATACGCAGTATTTT.

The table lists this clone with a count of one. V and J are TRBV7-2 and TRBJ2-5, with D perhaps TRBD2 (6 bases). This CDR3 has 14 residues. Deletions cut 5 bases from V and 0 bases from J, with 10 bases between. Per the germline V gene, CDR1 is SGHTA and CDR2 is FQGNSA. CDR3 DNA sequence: TGTGCCAGCAGCCCGGGGGACTACCAAGAGACCCAGTACTTC. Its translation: CASSPGDYQETQYF.

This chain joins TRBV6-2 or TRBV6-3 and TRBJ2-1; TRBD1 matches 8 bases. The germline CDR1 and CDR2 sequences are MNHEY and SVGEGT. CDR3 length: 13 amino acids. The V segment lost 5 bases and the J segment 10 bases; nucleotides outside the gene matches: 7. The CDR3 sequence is CASSNTRQGEQFF. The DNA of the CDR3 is TGTGCCAGCAGTAATACCCGACAGGGGGAGCAGTTCTTC.

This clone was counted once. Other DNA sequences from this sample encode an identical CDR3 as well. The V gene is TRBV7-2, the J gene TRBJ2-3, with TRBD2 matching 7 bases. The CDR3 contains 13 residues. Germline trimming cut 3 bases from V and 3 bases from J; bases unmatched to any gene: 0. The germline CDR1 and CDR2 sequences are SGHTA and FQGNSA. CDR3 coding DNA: TGTGCCAGCAGCTTTAGCGGGACAGATACGCAGTATTTT. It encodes CASSFSGTDTQYF. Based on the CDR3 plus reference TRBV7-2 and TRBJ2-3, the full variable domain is GAGVSQSPSNKVTEKGKDVELRCDPISGHTALYWYRQSLGQGLEFLIYFQGNSAPDKSGLPSDRFSAERTGGSVSTLTIQRTQQEDSAVYLCASSFSGTDTQYFGPGTRLTVL.

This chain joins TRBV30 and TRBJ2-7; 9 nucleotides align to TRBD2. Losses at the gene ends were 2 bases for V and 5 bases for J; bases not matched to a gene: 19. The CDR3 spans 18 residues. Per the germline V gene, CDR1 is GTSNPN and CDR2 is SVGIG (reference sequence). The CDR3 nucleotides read TGTGCCTGGAGTAAGGAAAGGACATCGCGGGGGGGTAAGAACGAGCAGTACTTC. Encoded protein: CAWSKERTSRGGKNEQYF.

The CDR3 DNA follows: TGTGCCAGTACCTCGACCGGGACAGGGAATGAAAAACTGTTTTTT. It encodes CASTSTGTGNEKLFF. The V gene is TRBV19, the J gene TRBJ1-4; 9 nucleotides match TRBD1. The CDR3 spans 15 residues. Losses at the gene ends were 7 bases for V and 5 bases for J; bases not matched to a gene: 8. Germline CDR1 is LNHDA and CDR2 is SQIVND (reference sequence). The complete variable domain, with remaining parts taken from reference TRBV19 and TRBJ1-4, reads DGGITQSPKYLFRKEGQNVTLSCEQNLNHDAMYWYRQDPGQGLRLIYYSQIVNDFQKGDIAEGYSVSREKKESFPLTVTSAQKNPTAFYLCASTSTGTGNEKLFFGSGTQLSVL.

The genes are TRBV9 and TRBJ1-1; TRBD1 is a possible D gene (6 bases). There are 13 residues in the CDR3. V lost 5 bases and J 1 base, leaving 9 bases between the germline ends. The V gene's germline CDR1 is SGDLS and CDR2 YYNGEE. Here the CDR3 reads CASSVQGNTEAFF. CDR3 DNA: TGTGCCAGCAGTGTACAGGGGAACACTGAAGCTTTCTTT.

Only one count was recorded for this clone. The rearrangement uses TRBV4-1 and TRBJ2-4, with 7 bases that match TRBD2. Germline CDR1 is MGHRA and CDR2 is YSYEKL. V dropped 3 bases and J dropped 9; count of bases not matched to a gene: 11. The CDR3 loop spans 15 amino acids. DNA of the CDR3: TGCGCCAGCAGCCAGGGGCCGACTAGCTTTAGCATTCAGTACTTC. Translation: CASSQGPTSFSIQYF.

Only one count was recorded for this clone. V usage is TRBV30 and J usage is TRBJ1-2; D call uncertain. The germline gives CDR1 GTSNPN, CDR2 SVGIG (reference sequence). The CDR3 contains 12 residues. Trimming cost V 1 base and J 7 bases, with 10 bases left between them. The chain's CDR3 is CAWSAGIGGYTF. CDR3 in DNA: TGTGCCTGGAGTGCAGGTATCGGTGGCTACACCTTC.

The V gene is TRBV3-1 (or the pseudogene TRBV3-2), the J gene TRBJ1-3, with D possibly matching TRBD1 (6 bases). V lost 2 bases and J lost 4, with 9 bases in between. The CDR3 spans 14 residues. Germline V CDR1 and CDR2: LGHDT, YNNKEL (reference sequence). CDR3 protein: CASSQRDTGNTIYF. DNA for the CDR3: TGTGCCAGCAGCCAAAGGGACACGGGAAACACCATATATTTT.

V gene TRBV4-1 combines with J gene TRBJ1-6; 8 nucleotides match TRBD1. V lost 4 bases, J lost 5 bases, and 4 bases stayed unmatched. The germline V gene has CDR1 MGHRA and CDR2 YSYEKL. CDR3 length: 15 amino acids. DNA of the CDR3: TGCGCCAGCAGCCCGCCGGACAGGGATAATTCACCCCTCCACTTT. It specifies CASSPPDRDNSPLHF.

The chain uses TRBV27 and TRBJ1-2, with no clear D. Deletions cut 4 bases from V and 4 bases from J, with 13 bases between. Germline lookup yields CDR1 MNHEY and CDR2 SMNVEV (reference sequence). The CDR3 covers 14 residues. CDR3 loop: CASSYGVGTYGYTF. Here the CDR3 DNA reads TGTGCCAGCAGTTACGGGGTGGGCACCTATGGCTACACCTTC.